This T cell receptor (beta chain) comes out of a study of cytomegalovirus exposure and HLA in healthy donors. Study conclusions and caveats: Some public TCRs appeared in many individuals, while most sequences were rare.

Produced via immunoSEQ multiplex PCR; TCRdb's table is partial and in-frame only. The sample yields fewer than 400,000 clones, around 90% seen once. The CDR3 has 17 amino acids. The germline CDR1 and CDR2 sequences are SGHRS and YFSETQ. The ends were cut back, 1 base at V and 1 base at J, with 12 bases in the middle. A note on this clone: Antigen: not known.

Sample: PBMCs. This TCR came from a man aged 25 to 40 in good health and CMV-seronegative. This chain uses TRBV5-1 with TRBJ2-6; D perhaps matches TRBD2 (6 bases). The CDR3 reads CASSLFSGTSGANVLTF. The CDR3 nucleotides are TGCGCCAGCAGCTTGTTCTCAGGGACTTCTGGGGCCAACGTCCTGACTTTC.